The source of this TCR beta chain is a study of response to subunit inactivated influenza vaccine. Notes on this clonotype: Its antigen is undetermined.

One entry per CDR3 protein, called by TCRdb with MiXCR from the RT-PCR reads. Found here are almost 600,000 distinct CDR3 sequences, 12% to 15% of them singletons; the top ten hold around 10%. Findings and limits, study-wide: Each seasonal flu vaccination may recruit only limited new T cells, authors suggested.

The V gene's germline CDR1 is DFQATT and CDR2 SNEGSKA (reference sequence). The CDR3 extends over 13 amino acids. This receptor was obtained from a man in his forties or fifties who received an inactivated influenza vaccine. Sequences were derived from PBMCs from blood, sampled 11 to 12 days after vaccination. This rearrangement joins TRBV20-1 to TRBJ1-2; TRBD1 matches at 7 bases. The CDR3 nucleotides are TGCAGCGCAGGACAGGCGGACGGCTATGGCTACACCTTC. Its protein product is CSAGQADGYGYTF.